The 10 T cell receptor beta chains given below trace back to one sample, sequenced in a study of blood T cell repertoires in COVID-19. This table comes from immunoSEQ multiplex PCR, and its TCRdb copy is limited to in-frame clones, with some not included. The data contain around 160,000 clones, about 81% of them singletons. The sample was peripheral blood. The receptors stem from a woman at least 80 years old with acute or convalescent COVID-19.

The chain has TRBV2 and TRBJ2-3, with 9 bases aligning to TRBD1. V gave up 3 bases and J gave up 2 bases; unmatched junction bases: 3. From germline, CDR1 is SNHLY and CDR2 FYNNEI. The CDR3 consists of 15 residues. For the CDR3, the DNA is TGTGCCAGCAGTGAGGGACAGGGCATCACAGATACGCAGTATTTT. Its protein product is CASSEGQGITDTQYF. The whole variable domain, remainder taken from reference TRBV2 and TRBJ2-3, is EPEVTQTPSHQVTQMGQEVILRCVPISNHLYFYWYRQILGQKVEFLVSFYNNEISEKSEIFDDQFSVERPDGSNFTLKIRSTKLEDSAMYFCASSEGQGITDTQYFGPGTRLTVL.

V and J are TRBV28 and TRBJ2-7; 9 nucleotides line up with TRBD1. Germline V gene sequence: CDR1 MDHEN, CDR2 SYDVKM. This CDR3 contains 13 residues. J lost 4 bases, V lost 6 bases, and 4 bases had no gene match. This chain's CDR3 is CASSPGQGYEQYF. The DNA of the CDR3 is TGTGCCAGCAGCCCGGGACAGGGATACGAGCAGTACTTC.

This chain uses TRBV3-1 (or the pseudogene TRBV3-2) with TRBJ2-3, with no clear D. The CDR3 runs to 16 residues. The germline CDR1 and CDR2 sequences are LGHDT and YNNKEL (reference sequence). The V and J ends lost 4 bases and 0 bases respectively, with 14 bases between them. CDR3 sequence: CASSPMTHSSTDTQYF. CDR3 DNA sequence: TGTGCCAGCAGCCCAATGACACACTCTAGCACAGATACGCAGTATTTT.

The gene calls are TRBV6-6 and TRBJ2-1; D is possibly TRBD2 (6 bases). Germline CDR1 and CDR2: MNHNY and SVGAGI (reference sequence). V lost 6 bases and J 1 base, leaving 10 bases between the germline ends. This CDR3 spans 14 amino acids. For the CDR3, the DNA is TGTGCCAGCAGCCGGGACTCATCCTACAATGAGCAGTTCTTC. This translates into CASSRDSSYNEQFF.

This clone was detected a few times. V and J are TRBV10-3 and TRBJ1-1; D might be TRBD1 (6 bases). The V end was cut by 6 bases, the J end by 2 bases, with 16 bases between. This CDR3 contains 15 residues. The germline CDR1 and CDR2 sequences are ENHRY and SYGVKD. The CDR3 protein is CAIRPPGHKNTEAFF. CDR3 sequence (DNA): TGTGCCATCAGACCCCCGGGACACAAAAACACTGAAGCTTTCTTT.

The chain carries TRBV7-8 and TRBJ2-7; D is unresolved. Germline values: CDR1 SGHVS, CDR2 FQNEAQ. The CDR3 loop spans 12 amino acids. V was shortened by 2 bases and J by 3 bases, with 5 bases between the two germline ends. The CDR3 loop reads CASSLSGYEQYF. CDR3 nucleotides: TGTGCCAGCAGCTTATCGGGCTACGAGCAGTACTTC.

The chain employs TRBV5-1 and TRBJ2-2, with D perhaps matching TRBD2 (6 bases). Germline values: CDR1 SGHRS, CDR2 YFSETQ. Trimming removed 7 bases from V and 0 bases from J, with 16 bases in between. This CDR3 spans 16 amino acids. The CDR3 here is CASAGLASANTGELFF. CDR3 bases: TGCGCCAGCGCGGGTCTAGCGAGCGCGAACACCGGGGAGCTGTTTTTT. The full variable domain, its missing parts supplied by reference TRBV5-1 and TRBJ2-2, is KAGVTQTPRYLIKTRGQQVTLSCSPISGHRSVSWYQQTPGQGLQFLFEYFSETQRNKGNFPGRFSGRQFSNSRSEMNVSTLELGDSALYLCASAGLASANTGELFFGEGSRLTVL.

The J gene is TRBJ2-1, the V gene TRBV6-5; 11 nucleotides align to TRBD2. The CDR3 covers 16 residues. The V segment lost 2 bases and the J segment 7 bases; nucleotides outside the gene matches: 7. The germline V gene encodes CDR1 MNHEY and CDR2 SVGAGI. The CDR3 reads CASSYLSGRGGNEQFF. CDR3 in DNA: TGTGCCAGCAGTTACCTTAGCGGGAGGGGAGGGAATGAGCAGTTCTTC.

J is TRBJ2-1 and V is TRBV24-1; the match to TRBD1 covers 8 bases. V shed 2 bases, J shed 7 bases, and the junction held 6 bases outside the gene matches. CDR1 and CDR2 (germline): KGHDR, SFDVKD. This CDR3 spans 15 amino acids. The CDR3 nucleotides are TGTGCCACCAGTGATTCATTCAGACAGGGGAATGAGCAGTTCTTC. Translation: CATSDSFRQGNEQFF.

The chain links TRBV28 to TRBJ1-1; D call uncertain. Trimming shortened V by 1 base and J by 7 bases, and 7 bases separated the two germline ends. CDR1 is MDHEN and CDR2 is SYDVKM in the germline V gene. The CDR3 totals 12 residues. In DNA, the CDR3 is TGTGCCAGCAGTTTATTCAAATTTGAAGCTTTCTTT. It yields the protein CASSLFKFEAFF. The entire variable domain, with the rest obtained from reference TRBV28 and TRBJ1-1, is as follows: DVKVTQSSRYLVKRTGEKVFLECVQDMDHENMFWYRQDPGLGLRLIYFSYDVKMKEKGDIPEGYSVSREKKERFSLILESASTNQTSMYLCASSLFKFEAFFGQGTRLTVV.